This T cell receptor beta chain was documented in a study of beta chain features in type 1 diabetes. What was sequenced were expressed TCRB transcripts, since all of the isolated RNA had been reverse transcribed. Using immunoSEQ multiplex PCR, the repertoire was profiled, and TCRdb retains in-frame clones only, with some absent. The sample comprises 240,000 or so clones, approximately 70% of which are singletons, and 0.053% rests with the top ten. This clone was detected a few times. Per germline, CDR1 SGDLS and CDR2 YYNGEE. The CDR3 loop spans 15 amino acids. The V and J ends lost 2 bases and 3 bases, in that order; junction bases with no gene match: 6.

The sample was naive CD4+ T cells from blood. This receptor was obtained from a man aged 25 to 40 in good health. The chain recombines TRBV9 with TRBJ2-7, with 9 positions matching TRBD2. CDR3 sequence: CASSVSGSANYEQYF. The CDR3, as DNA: TGTGCCAGCAGCGTTAGCGGGAGTGCGAACTACGAGCAGTACTTC.